The rows below give T cell receptor beta chains drawn from one sample of a study of blood T cell repertoires in COVID-19. Produced via immunoSEQ multiplex PCR; TCRdb's table is partial and in-frame only. The sample holds roughly 41,000 clones, 70% to 90% seen once. The sample was peripheral blood. Source of these receptors: a man between 60 and 75 years old with active COVID-19. Both conserved end residues are part of each CDR3. The D gene is left open where the match is weak. Part of the rows lack a size; the others show once, few, many or a class for expanded clones.

j_call clone_size v_call d_call cdr3_aa cdr3_nt
TRBJ1-1 - TRBV7-9 - CASSEQPNTEAFF TGTGCCAGCAGTGAACAGCCAAACACTGAAGCTTTCTTT
TRBJ2-7 - TRBV11-2 TRBD2 CASSRTSGWIRSYEQYF TGTGCCAGCAGCAGGACTAGCGGTTGGATTAGGTCCTACGAGCAGTACTTC
TRBJ2-2 - TRBV5-1 TRBD2 CASSPRDSGGSRTGELFF TGCGCCAGCAGCCCCCGGGATAGCGGGGGCTCGAGGACCGGGGAGCTGTTTTTT
TRBJ1-1 once TRBV19 - CASSIGHKNTEAFF TGTGCCAGTAGTATAGGACACAAGAACACTGAAGCTTTCTTT
TRBJ2-4 - TRBV6-2/TRBV6-3 - CASSFGHQAKNIQYF TGTGCCAGCAGTTTCGGACACCAAGCCAAAAACATTCAGTACTTC
TRBJ2-1 - TRBV5-1 - CASSGSAEGDYNEQFF TGCGCCAGCAGCGGCTCCGCTGAGGGCGATTACAATGAGCAGTTCTTC
TRBJ2-7 once TRBV10-3 TRBD1 CAITATGSNEQYF TGTGCCATCACCGCGACAGGGTCCAACGAGCAGTACTTC
TRBJ1-2 once TRBV2 TRBD1 CASTNRGGYGYTF TGTGCCAGCACCAACAGGGGAGGATATGGCTACACCTTC
TRBJ1-2 - TRBV5-1 - CASSLGGGNYGYTF TGCGCCAGCAGCTTGGGTGGCGGTAACTATGGCTACACCTTC
TRBJ2-5 - TRBV7-2 TRBD2 CASSSRLAVQETQYF TGTGCCAGCAGCTCCAGACTAGCGGTCCAAGAGACCCAGTACTTC
TRBJ2-5 few TRBV12-2 - CASRLGGSGRSGETQYF TGTGCAAGTCGCTTAGGTGGTAGCGGGAGAAGTGGAGAGACCCAGTACTTC
TRBJ1-2 - TRBV7-8 TRBD1 CASSLQGASGYTF TGTGCCAGCAGCTTACAGGGGGCTAGTGGCTACACCTTC
TRBJ2-2 - TRBV28 TRBD1 CASTLTGGFTGELFF TGTGCCAGCACGCTGACAGGGGGTTTTACCGGGGAGCTGTTTTTT
TRBJ1-2 few TRBV6-5 TRBD1 CASSSLRTGTFYGYTF TGTGCCAGCAGTTCTTTGAGGACAGGGACCTTCTATGGCTACACCTTC
TRBJ2-4 once TRBV19 TRBD1 CASSSGTGTVPAKNIQYF TGTGCCAGTAGTAGCGGGACAGGTACTGTACCAGCCAAAAACATTCAGTACTTC
TRBJ2-1 - TRBV4-2 TRBD2 CASSQEGTSPYNEQFF TGTGCCAGCAGCCAAGAGGGGACTAGCCCCTACAATGAGCAGTTCTTC
TRBJ1-1 - TRBV6-6 TRBD1 CASSSRQGGNTEAFF TGTGCCAGCAGTTCCCGACAGGGGGGAAACACTGAAGCTTTCTTT
TRBJ2-3 - TRBV9 - CASSVVGTDTQYF TGTGCCAGCAGCGTAGTCGGCACAGATACGCAGTATTTT
TRBJ2-1 - TRBV7-2 - CATGTAVSSYNEQFF TGTGCCACGGGAACGGCGGTTAGCTCCTACAATGAGCAGTTCTTC
TRBJ2-2 - TRBV18 TRBD2 CASSPTSGVNTGELFF TGTGCCAGCTCACCGACTAGCGGGGTTAACACCGGGGAGCTGTTTTTT
TRBJ2-7 - TRBV10-3 TRBD2 CATMGLAGFNEQYF TGTGCCACCATGGGACTAGCGGGATTCAACGAGCAGTACTTC
TRBJ1-5 - TRBV5-1 TRBD1 CASSPGTGGERPQHF TGCGCCAGCAGCCCGGGGACAGGGGGCGAGCGGCCCCAGCATTTT
TRBJ2-7 - TRBV3-1/TRBV3-2 - CASSPVAGRYEQYF TGTGCCAGCAGCCCAGTGGCAGGCCGATACGAGCAGTACTTC
TRBJ2-7 - TRBV30 TRBD1 CAWSVGGGFYEQYF TGTGCCTGGAGCGTAGGGGGCGGATTCTACGAGCAGTACTTC
TRBJ2-7 - TRBV25-1 - CATSGHFYEQYF TGTGCCACCTCCGGACACTTCTACGAGCAGTACTTC
TRBJ2-3 - TRBV7-3 - CASAPDGRGGDTQYF TGTGCCAGCGCCCCTGACGGCAGGGGCGGGGATACGCAGTATTTT
TRBJ1-3 - TRBV6-5 TRBD1 CASSWTGDNTIYF TGTGCCAGCAGTTGGACAGGGGACAACACCATATATTTT
TRBJ2-2 - TRBV7-9 TRBD1 CASSDRQGARGELFF TGTGCCAGCAGCGACCGACAGGGGGCAAGAGGGGAGCTGTTTTTT
TRBJ2-1 - TRBV5-8 TRBD2 CASSLGTSAYNEQFF TGTGCCAGCAGCTTGGGAACTAGCGCCTACAATGAGCAGTTCTTC
TRBJ1-3 - TRBV7-9 TRBD1 CASSLFSGTGVKNTIYF TGTGCCAGCAGCTTGTTTAGCGGGACAGGGGTTAAAAACACCATATATTTT
TRBJ2-2 once TRBV4-1 TRBD2 CASSQDTSGNLRELFF TGCGCCAGCAGCCAAGATACTAGCGGGAATCTCAGGGAGCTGTTTTTT
TRBJ1-1 - TRBV9 - CASSGVGAGNTEAFF TGTGCCAGCAGCGGTGTGGGGGCAGGGAACACTGAAGCTTTCTTT
TRBJ2-1 - TRBV2 - CASSVGPGEQFF TGTGCCAGCAGTGTCGGTCCCGGGGAGCAGTTCTTC
TRBJ2-7 few TRBV4-2 - CASSQAAVGPELSLREQYF TGTGCCAGCAGCCAAGCTGCGGTGGGGCCAGAACTATCCCTACGCGAGCAGTACTTC
TRBJ1-1 - TRBV7-3 - CASSLSGQPGPEAFF TGTGCCAGCAGCTTATCCGGACAGCCGGGGCCTGAAGCTTTCTTT
TRBJ2-7 - TRBV30 - CAWSSQSNYEQYF TGTGCCTGGAGTAGTCAGTCGAACTACGAGCAGTACTTC
TRBJ2-3 - TRBV11-2 - CASSFQGNTQYF TGTGCCAGCAGCTTCCAGGGGAATACGCAGTATTTT
TRBJ1-5 few TRBV30 TRBD1 CAWDRTGQPQHF TGTGCCTGGGACAGGACAGGCCAGCCCCAGCATTTT
TRBJ2-7 - TRBV7-9 TRBD1 CASSRQGNFNEQYF TGTGCCAGCAGCCGACAGGGGAATTTCAACGAGCAGTACTTC
TRBJ2-2 - TRBV10-2 TRBD2 CASSEGLGNTGELFF TGCGCCAGCAGTGAGGGACTAGGGAACACCGGGGAGCTGTTTTTT
TRBJ2-7 - TRBV3-1/TRBV3-2 TRBD2 CASSQREGYEQYF TGTGCCAGCAGCCAAAGGGAGGGTTACGAGCAGTACTTC
TRBJ2-1 - TRBV5-4 - CASSLAHYNEQFF TGTGCCAGCAGCTTGGCCCACTACAATGAGCAGTTCTTC
TRBJ2-3 - TRBV20-1 - CSASGGTGGTDTQYF TGCAGTGCTAGTGGAGGAACCGGGGGCACAGATACGCAGTATTTT
TRBJ1-3 - TRBV20-1 - CSASSGLSGNTIYF TGCAGTGCTAGTTCTGGGCTCTCTGGAAACACCATATATTTT
TRBJ2-3 - TRBV18 TRBD2 CASSRSSGSSDTQYF TGTGCCAGCTCACGGTCTAGCGGGAGTTCGGATACGCAGTATTTT
TRBJ1-3 - TRBV19 - CASTRSGNTIYF TGTGCCAGTACGCGCTCTGGAAACACCATATATTTT
TRBJ2-3 - TRBV10-3 TRBD2 CAISEPSGSGRVDTQYF TGTGCCATCAGCGAACCCTCGGGTAGCGGGAGGGTAGATACGCAGTATTTT
TRBJ2-5 - TRBV11-2 - CASSLGGGRETQYF TGTGCCAGCAGCTTAGGGGGAGGCCGGGAGACCCAGTACTTC
TRBJ2-5 - TRBV6-6 TRBD2 CASSSPGLAGETQYF TGTGCCAGCAGTTCCCCCGGACTAGCGGGAGAGACCCAGTACTTC
TRBJ2-7 - TRBV9 TRBD1 CASSPDRGPYEQYF TGTGCCAGCAGCCCGGACAGGGGGCCCTACGAGCAGTACTTC
TRBJ2-1 - TRBV11-2 - CASSSADVQFF TGTGCCAGCAGCTCCGCGGATGTGCAGTTCTTC
TRBJ2-1 - TRBV3-1/TRBV3-2 TRBD1 CASSRSGTGFNEQFF TGTGCCAGCAGCCGGTCCGGGACAGGGTTTAATGAGCAGTTCTTC
TRBJ1-1 once TRBV2 TRBD1 CASRRQGVTEAFF TGTGCCAGCCGAAGACAGGGCGTCACTGAAGCTTTCTTT